Following are 18 T cell receptor beta chains from one sample sequenced in a study of OX40 agonist ivuxolimab in advanced cancers. Libraries were prepared by immunoSEQ multiplex PCR; TCRdb keeps only in-frame clonotypes and omits some of them. The table lists some 6,100 clones, about 86% of them singletons. The source was CD4+ or CD8+ T cells sorted from blood, collected in a trial of the OX40 agonist ivuxolimab. The receptors originated from an adult with an advanced solid tumor such as melanoma, head and neck, liver or kidney cancer.

This clone has only a few counts. The V call is TRBV4-2, the J call TRBJ2-3; tentatively, D is TRBD2 (7 bases). This CDR3 contains 16 residues. V shed 1 base and J shed 4 bases, with 15 bases lying between them. The germline V gene has CDR1 LGHNA and CDR2 YNFKEQ. The CDR3 sequence: CASSQGGGDGADTQYF. In DNA form, the CDR3 reads TGTGCCAGCAGCCAAGGAGGGGGGGACGGTGCAGATACGCAGTATTTT.

J is TRBJ2-2 and V is TRBV7-7; D call uncertain. This CDR3 is 14 amino acids long. Germline CDR1 reads SSHAT; CDR2 reads FNYEAQ (reference sequence). The DNA of the CDR3 is TGTGCTAGCTCCCTTATTATGGGAAGAGGGGAGCTGTTTTTT. Translated, it gives CASSLIMGRGELFF.

The V gene is TRBV29-1, the J gene TRBJ1-2; D ambiguous. CDR1 is SQVTM and CDR2 is ANQGSEA in the germline V gene. This CDR3 has 13 amino acids. Trimming shortened V by 3 bases and J by 1 base, and 9 bases separated the two germline ends. The CDR3 loop is CSVDLDLNYGYTF. CDR3 DNA: TGCAGCGTTGATTTGGACCTTAACTATGGCTACACCTTC.

The V gene is TRBV5-1, the J gene TRBJ2-7; the match to TRBD1 covers 7 bases. The CDR3 totals 13 residues. Germline CDR1 is SGHRS and CDR2 is YFSETQ. Losses at the gene ends were 4 bases for V and 1 base for J; bases not matched to a gene: 2. The CDR3 DNA is TGCGCCAGCAGCCAGACAGGGTCCTACGAGCAGTACTTC. It codes for CASSQTGSYEQYF.

The V and J genes are TRBV7-6 and TRBJ1-4; the match to TRBD1 covers 10 bases. The germline gives CDR1 SGHVS, CDR2 FNYEAQ. This CDR3 has 14 amino acids. V shed 5 bases, J shed 8 bases, and the junction held 5 bases outside the gene matches. The CDR3: CASSAGTGAEKLFF. The CDR3 DNA reads as TGTGCCAGCAGCGCCGGGACAGGGGCCGAAAAACTGTTTTTT.

This chain connects TRBV30 to TRBJ2-7, with D possibly matching TRBD2 (7 bases). CDR1 and CDR2 from the germline V gene are GTSNPN and SVGIG (reference sequence). Trimming removed 3 bases from V and 2 bases from J, with 14 bases in between. The CDR3 is 14 residues long. As DNA, the CDR3 is TGTGCCTGGAGAGGCGGGGGCGGCCCCTACGAGCAGTACTTC. This translates into CAWRGGGGPYEQYF.

V and J are TRBV7-2 and TRBJ2-1; D is unresolved. Germline lookup yields CDR1 SGHTA and CDR2 FQGNSA. This CDR3 has 14 amino acids. The V gene lost 1 base and the J gene lost 2 bases, with 6 bases spanning the gap. Written as DNA, the CDR3 is TGTGCCAGCAGCTTAGTGCTAGCCTACAATGAGCAGTTCTTC. Amino acid sequence: CASSLVLAYNEQFF.

V usage is TRBV4-2 and J usage is TRBJ2-7; TRBD2 might be the D (5 bases). The germline CDR1 and CDR2 sequences are LGHNA and YNFKEQ. V lost 2 bases to trimming and J lost 4 bases, with 18 bases between them. The CDR3 sequence is 16 residues long. The CDR3 region is CASSQNSRDLRYEQYF. Written as DNA, the CDR3 is TGTGCCAGCAGCCAAAACTCTCGGGATCTACGATACGAGCAGTACTTC.

This sequence joins TRBV7-2 and TRBJ2-1; 7 bases line up with TRBD2. CDR3 length: 16 residues. V trimming: 4 bases; J trimming: 0 bases; junction bases outside the gene matches: 6. Per germline, CDR1 SGHTA and CDR2 FQGNSA. This chain's CDR3 is CASSSSGGDSYNEQFF. The CDR3 DNA reads as TGTGCCAGCAGCTCATCGGGGGGAGACTCCTACAATGAGCAGTTCTTC.

This clone appeared a few times. The gene calls are TRBV11-2 and TRBJ2-7, with TRBD2 as a possible D gene (6 bases). Trimming took off 5 bases at V and 4 bases at J, with 12 bases between the two ends. The CDR3 loop spans 13 amino acids. Germline V gene data show CDR1 as SGHAT and CDR2 as FQNNGV. The DNA of the CDR3 is TGTGCCAGCAGCGATTTGCGGGGTTACGAGCAGTACTTC. Protein product: CASSDLRGYEQYF.

J is TRBJ2-1 and V is TRBV4-1; D is possibly TRBD1 (6 bases). The CDR3 has 16 amino acids. V dropped 0 bases and J dropped 5 bases, with 14 bases sitting between them. Germline V gene sequence: CDR1 MGHRA, CDR2 YSYEKL. CDR3 bases: TGCGCCAGCAGCCAAGAGTGGACAGTGAGAGACAATGAGCAGTTCTTC. Its protein is CASSQEWTVRDNEQFF.

V gene TRBV2 combines with J gene TRBJ2-5; 9 bases are shared with TRBD2. Trimming at V came to 4 bases and at J to 5 bases, leaving 5 bases not matched to a gene. The V gene's germline CDR1 is SNHLY and CDR2 FYNNEI. This CDR3 is 14 amino acids long. The CDR3 DNA reads TGTGCCAGCAGTGTGACTAGCGGATATGAGACCCAGTACTTC. The encoded protein is CASSVTSGYETQYF.

V is TRBV6-6 and J is TRBJ2-7; tentative D call: TRBD1 (6 bases). The CDR3 has 14 residues. Trimming pared 5 bases from V and 3 bases from J, leaving 14 bases between. Germline CDR1 is MNHNY and CDR2 is SVGAGI (reference sequence). Here the CDR3 reads CASSAGLGHYEQYF. In DNA, the CDR3 is TGTGCCAGCAGTGCTGGACTGGGACACTACGAGCAGTACTTC.

This chain links TRBV9 with TRBJ1-2, with TRBD1 identical over 7 bases. The ends lost 3 bases at V and 7 bases at J; junction bases unmatched: 3. The germline V gene has CDR1 SGDLS and CDR2 YYNGEE. The CDR3 totals 12 residues. CDR3 nucleotide sequence: TGTGCCAGCAGCGGGGGACAGCTTGGCTACACCTTC. Its translation is CASSGGQLGYTF.

Concerning this clone itself: Other nucleotide sequences from this sample produce the same CDR3. The chain couples TRBV6-6 to TRBJ2-7; D unclear. Deletions cut 5 bases from V and 3 bases from J, with 5 bases between. The CDR3 covers 11 residues. CDR1 and CDR2 (germline): MNHNY, SVGAGI (reference sequence). The DNA for the CDR3 is TGTGCCAGCAGTGCCGGCTACGAGCAGTACTTC. Translated, it gives CASSAGYEQYF.

The chain combines TRBV7-2 with TRBJ1-2; D unclear. The germline V gene has CDR1 SGHTA and CDR2 FQGNSA. The CDR3 runs 15 residues. The V gene lost 1 base and the J gene lost 7 bases, with 16 bases spanning the gap. The CDR3 protein is CASSLEPDSPGGYTF. CDR3 sequence (DNA): TGTGCCAGCAGCTTAGAACCAGACTCGCCAGGTGGCTACACCTTC.

This clone was seen just once. The chain couples TRBV7-2 to TRBJ2-5; 10 nucleotides agree with TRBD1. J gave up 5 bases and V 5 bases, and 11 bases lay outside the gene matches. Germline CDR1 reads SGHTA; CDR2 reads FQGNSA. This CDR3 is built from 16 residues. The CDR3 loop reads CASSPTGGGGAETQYF. The DNA of the CDR3 is TGTGCCAGCAGCCCGACAGGGGGCGGGGGTGCGGAGACCCAGTACTTC. Full variable domain (remainder filled in from reference TRBV7-2 and TRBJ2-5): GAGVSQSPSNKVTEKGKDVELRCDPISGHTALYWYRQSLGQGLEFLIYFQGNSAPDKSGLPSDRFSAERTGGSVSTLTIQRTQQEDSAVYLCASSPTGGGGAETQYFGPGTRLLVL.

This clone was detected only a few times. This sequence joins TRBV19 and TRBJ1-5; TRBD1 agrees at 8 bases. Germline CDR1 is LNHDA and CDR2 is SQIVND (reference sequence). V trimming: 4 bases; J trimming: 0 bases; junction bases outside the gene matches: 11. CDR3 length: 18 residues. CDR3 sequence: CASSTPSDRGYSNQPQHF. Written as DNA, the CDR3 is TGTGCCAGTAGTACGCCTAGCGACAGGGGTTATAGCAATCAGCCCCAGCATTTT.